This T cell receptor beta chain was sequenced for a study of blood T cell repertoires in COVID-19. The germline V gene has CDR1 SGHNT and CDR2 YYREEE (reference sequence). The length of the CDR3 is 14 residues. V lost 4 bases and J 3 bases, leaving 13 bases between the germline ends. Method: immunoSEQ multiplex PCR; TCRdb's copy keeps in-frame clones and lacks some. The table records 250,000 or so clones, 86% of them present only once. The sample taken for sequencing was PBMCs or T cells enriched from blood (not recorded which). The sequence was collected from a woman under 30 who had recovered from COVID-19. The chain recombines TRBV5-4 with TRBJ2-5, with a weak D call TRBD1 (6 bases). The CDR3 reads CASSPGPGEETQYF. The CDR3 DNA sequence: TGTGCCAGCAGCCCGGGGCCAGGGGAAGAGACCCAGTACTTC.